This TCR beta chain emerged from a study of blood T cells in healthy people across ages (dated by TCRdb to 2014 to 2015). Study-wide context: In model experiments, template switching captured roughly one uniquely barcoded TCR beta cDNA molecule for every two T cells. To track age-related changes in TCR beta repertoire diversity, the study relied on deep sequencing normalized with unique cDNA molecular identifiers. Four age groups were formed from the donors: young (average approximately 17 years), middle-aged (around 39), aged (62) and long-lived (around 82). To avoid experimental bias, donors of different ages were spread randomly across the sequencing lanes. Two additional independent replicas of 1 million unique cDNA reads from the same blood draw were analyzed for two donors (one aged 18 to 29 and one aged 80 or older). On the study overall, not on this receptor specifically: Observed TCR beta diversity per million T cells fell roughly linearly with age, and a significant reduction was already apparent by age roughly 40. Because the CMV infection status of the donors was unknown, age-related changes in expanded clonotypes may potentially have been confounded. There was a strong correlation between observed TCR beta diversity and the percentage of naive T cells measured by flow cytometry. Because profiling used bulk unsorted PBMCs, naive and antigen-experienced compartments could not be compared conclusively. Total diversity estimates from one million sequenced T cells were considered lower bounds and underestimates. Compared with the aged group, more naive CD4+ T cells, fewer expanded clones and increased TCR diversity were shown by the long-lived group, suggesting age selection.

The library was produced with 5' RACE. For sequencing, an Illumina HiSeq 2500 was employed. A second PCR of about 7 to 12 cycles was performed with a sample-barcoded 5' primer and a J-beta primer mix. A template-switch 5' adaptor carrying 12 random nucleotides introduced a unique molecular identifier onto each TCR beta cDNA molecule. Each sample yielded at least 3 million CDR3-containing paired-end reads. The Mint cDNA synthesis kit, primed by a TRBC-specific oligonucleotide, was used to synthesize first-strand cDNA from all RNA. All cDNA was treated with uracil-DNA glycosylase and then went through a first 18-cycle PCR with the universal primers M1SS and BC2_uni_R. In the original analysis: Each sample was normalized by randomly selecting 1 million high-quality reads, each carrying a distinct molecular identifier. Instead of being binned into consensus sequences, reads that shared molecular identifiers were thrown out. MiTCR, with a Q25 quality threshold and the strictest error-elimination algorithm, was used for CDR3 identification, clonotype clustering and error correction. A nonparametric unseen species model using Euler transformation provided a lower-bound estimate of total TCR beta diversity. TCRdb reprocessing: public reads trimmed at Q25 with fastp, clones called with MiXCR, in-frame beta chains kept. When rows share a CDR3 protein, they turn into one entry using the most common DNA and genes. The V and J calls reflect TCRdb's pipeline rather than the authors' work. The sample includes 700,000 to 900,000 distinct CDR3 sequences, with approximately 53% observed a single time. Of the sample, approximately 40% is held by the ten largest clones.

With respect to this clonotype: This clone's antigen is unknown. It has no much larger one-base neighbor in the sample; base qualities were not kept.

Systemically healthy Caucasian individuals from Russia, 35 to 40 in total and aged roughly 6 to 95 years, were included as donors. About 10 milliliters of peripheral blood were collected from each donor into EDTA-treated Vacutainer tubes. PBMCs were isolated by Ficoll-Paque density-gradient centrifugation, with at least 7 million obtained per sample. Total RNA was extracted from PBMCs with Trizol reagent, with at least 6 micrograms obtained per sample. The percentages of naive CD45RAhigh/CD27high T cells were determined by flow cytometry on a PBMC aliquot from every donor. At the junction V is shortened by 3 bases and J by 4 bases; bases outside the gene matches: 4. Spanning cysteine to phenylalanine, the CDR3 consists of 16 amino acids. The sequence is cut down to CDR3 DNA, 48 bases in frame from base 1. Per the germline V gene, KGHSH is the CDR1 and LQKENI is the CDR2.

Specimen: blood. This sequence uses TRBV18 and TRBJ2-7, and 15 junctional nucleotides match TRBD2. This TCR derives from an older man in good health. CDR3 sequence: CASSPPGLAGGYEQYF. The nucleotides are TGTGCCAGCTCACCGCCGGGACTAGCGGGAGGATACGAGCAGTACTTC.